Reported below is one TCR beta chain. As yet, its antigen is unknown. The junction does not match germline at one end; this may be a read error. The same CDR3 arises from other DNA sequences in this sample as well. The sample comes from a study of T cells in localized non-small cell lung cancer. Study conclusions and caveats: Without multi-region sequencing, intratumor heterogeneity could not be excluded. A median of approximately 57 clones ranked among the top 100 in tumor appeared in adjacent lung. It was uninvolved adjacent lung that showed the highest T cell clonality, exceeding tumor.

Profiled with immunoSEQ multiplex PCR; TCRdb holds only in-frame clones, not every one. The sample lists tens of thousands of clones; 82% were seen once. This TCR was sampled from a woman aged 40-69 years with stage I lung adenocarcinoma. Source: peripheral blood, taken before any cancer treatment.

This CDR3 reads CASSLLGQGTDTQYF. The CDR3 DNA follows: TGTGCCAGCAGCTTACTAGGGCAGGGGACAGATACACAGTATTTT. The chain couples TRBV11-2 to TRBJ2-3; TRBD1 matches 7 bases. CDR3 size: 15 residues. Germline V gene sequence: CDR1 SGHAT, CDR2 FQNNGV.